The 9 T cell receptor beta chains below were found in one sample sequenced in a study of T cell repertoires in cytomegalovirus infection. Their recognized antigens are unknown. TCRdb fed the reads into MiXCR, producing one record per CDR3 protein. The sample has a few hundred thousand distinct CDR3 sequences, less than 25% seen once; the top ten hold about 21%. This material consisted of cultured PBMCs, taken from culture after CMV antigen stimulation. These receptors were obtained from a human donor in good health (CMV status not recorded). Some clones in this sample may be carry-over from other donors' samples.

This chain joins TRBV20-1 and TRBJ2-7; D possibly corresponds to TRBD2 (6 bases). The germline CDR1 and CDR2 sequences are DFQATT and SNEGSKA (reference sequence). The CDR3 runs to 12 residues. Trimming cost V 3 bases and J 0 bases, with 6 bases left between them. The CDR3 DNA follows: TGCAGTGCTAGCGGGAGCTCCTACGAGCAGTACTTC. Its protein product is CSASGSSYEQYF.

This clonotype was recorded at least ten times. DNA of the CDR3: TGTGCCAGCAGCCAGGGGACCGCAAGCAATCAGCCCCAGCATTTT. It is translated as CASSQGTASNQPQHF. The J gene is TRBJ1-5, the V gene TRBV7-2; D is possibly TRBD1 (6 bases). CDR3 length equals 15 residues. Germline V lookup: CDR1 SGHTA, CDR2 FQGNSA. Trimming pared 5 bases from V and 1 base from J, leaving 12 bases between.

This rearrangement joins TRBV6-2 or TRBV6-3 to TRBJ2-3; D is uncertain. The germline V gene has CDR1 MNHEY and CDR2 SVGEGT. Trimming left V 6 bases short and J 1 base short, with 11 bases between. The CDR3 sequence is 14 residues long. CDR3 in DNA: TGTGCCAGCAGCCTCAGTTGGGGCACAGATACGCAGTATTTT. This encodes CASSLSWGTDTQYF.

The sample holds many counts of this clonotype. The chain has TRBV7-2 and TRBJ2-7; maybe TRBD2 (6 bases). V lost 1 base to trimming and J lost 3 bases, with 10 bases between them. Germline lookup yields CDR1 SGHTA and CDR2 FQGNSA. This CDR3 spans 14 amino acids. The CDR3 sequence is CASSLDGGYYEQYF. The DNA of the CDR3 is TGTGCCAGCAGCTTAGACGGGGGTTACTACGAGCAGTACTTC. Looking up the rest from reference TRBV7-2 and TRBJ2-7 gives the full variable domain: GAGVSQSPSNKVTEKGKDVELRCDPISGHTALYWYRQSLGQGLEFLIYFQGNSAPDKSGLPSDRFSAERTGGSVSTLTIQRTQQEDSAVYLCASSLDGGYYEQYFGPGTRLTVT.

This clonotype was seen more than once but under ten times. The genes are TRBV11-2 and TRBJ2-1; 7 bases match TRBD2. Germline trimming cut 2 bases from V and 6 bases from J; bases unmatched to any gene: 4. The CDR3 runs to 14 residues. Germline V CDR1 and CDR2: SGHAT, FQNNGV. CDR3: CASSLQSGGNEQFF. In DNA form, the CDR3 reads TGTGCCAGCAGCTTACAATCGGGGGGCAATGAGCAGTTCTTC.

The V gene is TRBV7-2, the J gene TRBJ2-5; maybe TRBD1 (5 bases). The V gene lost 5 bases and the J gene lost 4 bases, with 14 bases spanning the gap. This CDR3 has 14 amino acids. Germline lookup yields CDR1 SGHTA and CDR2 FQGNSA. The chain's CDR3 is CASSNHWGPETQYF. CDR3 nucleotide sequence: TGTGCCAGCAGCAACCACTGGGGCCCAGAGACCCAGTACTTC.

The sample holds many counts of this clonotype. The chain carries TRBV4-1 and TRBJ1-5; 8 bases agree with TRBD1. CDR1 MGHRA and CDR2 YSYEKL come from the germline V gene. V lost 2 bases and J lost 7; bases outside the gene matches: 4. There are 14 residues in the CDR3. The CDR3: CASSQRQGSQPQHF. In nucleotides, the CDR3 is TGCGCCAGCAGCCAACGACAGGGGAGCCAGCCCCAGCATTTT.

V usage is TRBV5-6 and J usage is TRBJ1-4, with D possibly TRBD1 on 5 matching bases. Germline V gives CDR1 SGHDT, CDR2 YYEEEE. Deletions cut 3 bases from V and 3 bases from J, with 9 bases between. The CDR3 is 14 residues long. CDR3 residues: CASSSGWANEKLFF. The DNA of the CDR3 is TGTGCCAGCAGCTCAGGGTGGGCTAATGAAAAACTGTTTTTT.

DNA of the CDR3: TGCGCCAGCAGTCCGGGGACAATCAACACTGAAGCTTTCTTT. It specifies CASSPGTINTEAFF. The chain recombines TRBV5-1 with TRBJ1-1; D is possibly TRBD1 (6 bases). This CDR3 spans 14 amino acids. The germline V gene has CDR1 SGHRS and CDR2 YFSETQ. V lost 5 bases to trimming and J lost 2 bases, with 13 bases between them.